These T cell receptor beta chains were read from a single sample in a study of CD8 T cells in Susac syndrome. TCRdb re-analysed the immunoSEQ multiplex PCR reads in MiXCR, keeping a single row per CDR3 protein. The sample has around 110,000 distinct CDR3 sequences; 96% are singletons. Sequenced input: CD4+ T cells from PBMCs. The receptors stem from a human donor with Susac syndrome. The CDR3 runs from the conserved cysteine through the conserved F or W.

j_call v_call cdr3_length cdr3_aa
TRBJ2-1 TRBV20-1 12 CSASVRDNEQFF
TRBJ2-1 TRBV29-1 16 CSVESRLVSSYNEQFF
TRBJ2-3 TRBV11-3 12 CASSSTGGTQYF
TRBJ2-3 TRBV14 15 CASSPLGGPTDTQYF
TRBJ1-2 TRBV6-5 15 CASTLLGGAAIGYTF
TRBJ2-4 TRBV6-5 11 CASRESTSEYF
TRBJ1-5 TRBV4-2 15 CASSQATGAGQPQHF
TRBJ1-1 TRBV29-1 13 CSVWDRFDTEAFF
TRBJ2-2 TRBV12-3/TRBV12-4 13 CASSLRDTGELFF
TRBJ2-5 TRBV10-3 14 CAISVRGSQETQYF
TRBJ2-3 TRBV15 13 CATSNNAGDTQYF
TRBJ2-1 TRBV30 15 CAWSVRRSTSNEQFF
TRBJ2-7 TRBV7-2 14 CASSPTSGPYEQYF
TRBJ1-1 TRBV30 12 CAWSRGDTEAFF
TRBJ2-7 TRBV5-6 17 CASSLTKLRDSNPEQYF
TRBJ1-2 TRBV12-3/TRBV12-4 12 CASSPDVSGYTF
TRBJ2-5 TRBV9 15 CASSVAYGSAGTQYF
TRBJ2-1 TRBV7-3 16 CASSTEGLAGAGEQFF
TRBJ2-6 TRBV3-1 17 CASSPRYRAFGANVLTF
TRBJ2-7 TRBV5-1 14 CASSKWTGAYEQYF
TRBJ1-1 TRBV5-4 16 CASSLIGGARNTEAFF
TRBJ2-3 TRBV7-3 17 CASSLGGLSSRTDTQYF